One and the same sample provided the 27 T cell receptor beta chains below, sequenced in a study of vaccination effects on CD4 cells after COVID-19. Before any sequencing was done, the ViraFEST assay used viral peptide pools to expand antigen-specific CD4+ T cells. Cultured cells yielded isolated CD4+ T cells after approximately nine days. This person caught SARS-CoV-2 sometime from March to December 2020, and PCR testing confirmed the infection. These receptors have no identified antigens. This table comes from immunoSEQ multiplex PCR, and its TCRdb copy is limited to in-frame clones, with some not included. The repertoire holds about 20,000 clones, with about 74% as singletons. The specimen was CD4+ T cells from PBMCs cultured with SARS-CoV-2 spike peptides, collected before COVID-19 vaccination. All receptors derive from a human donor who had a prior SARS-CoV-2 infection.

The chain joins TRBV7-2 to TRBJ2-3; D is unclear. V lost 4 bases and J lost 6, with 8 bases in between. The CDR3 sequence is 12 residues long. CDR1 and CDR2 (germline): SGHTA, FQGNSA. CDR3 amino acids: CASSYSSDTQYF. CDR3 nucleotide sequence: TGTGCCAGCAGCTATTCATCGGATACGCAGTATTTT.

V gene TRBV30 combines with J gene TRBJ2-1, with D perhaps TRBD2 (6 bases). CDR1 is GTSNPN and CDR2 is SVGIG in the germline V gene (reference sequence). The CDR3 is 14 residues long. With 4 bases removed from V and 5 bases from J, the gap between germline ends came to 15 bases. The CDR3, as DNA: TGTGCCTGGATCGTACTAGCTTCCGACAATGAGCAGTTCTTC. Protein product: CAWIVLASDNEQFF.

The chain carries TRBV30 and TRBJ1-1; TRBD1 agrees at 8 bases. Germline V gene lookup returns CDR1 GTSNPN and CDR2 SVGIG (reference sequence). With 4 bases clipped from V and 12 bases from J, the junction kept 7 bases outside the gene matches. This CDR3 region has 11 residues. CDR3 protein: CAWNGQGLTFF. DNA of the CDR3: TGTGCCTGGAATGGACAGGGTTTGACTTTCTTT.

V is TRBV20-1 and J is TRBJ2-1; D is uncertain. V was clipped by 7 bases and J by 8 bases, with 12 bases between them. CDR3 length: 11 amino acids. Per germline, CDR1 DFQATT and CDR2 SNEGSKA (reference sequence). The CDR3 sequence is CSVGDFDEQFF. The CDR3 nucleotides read TGCAGTGTTGGGGATTTCGATGAGCAGTTCTTC.

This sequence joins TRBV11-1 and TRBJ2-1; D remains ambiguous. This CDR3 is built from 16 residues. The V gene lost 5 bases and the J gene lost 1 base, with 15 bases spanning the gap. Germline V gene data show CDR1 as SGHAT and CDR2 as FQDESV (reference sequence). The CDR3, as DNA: TGTGCCAGCAGCCAACTTAGGTCTGGGTCCTACAATGAGCAGTTCTTC. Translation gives CASSQLRSGSYNEQFF.

The CDR3: CASSQQLAAGGTQYF. The CDR3 coding sequence is TGTGCCAGCAGCCAACAACTAGCGGCGGGAGGGACCCAGTACTTC. The chain recombines TRBV3-1 (or the pseudogene TRBV3-2) with TRBJ2-5; TRBD2 matches 8 bases. The germline V gene encodes CDR1 LGHDT and CDR2 YNNKEL (reference sequence). The V segment lost 2 bases and the J segment 7 bases; nucleotides outside the gene matches: 9. The length of the CDR3 is 15 residues.

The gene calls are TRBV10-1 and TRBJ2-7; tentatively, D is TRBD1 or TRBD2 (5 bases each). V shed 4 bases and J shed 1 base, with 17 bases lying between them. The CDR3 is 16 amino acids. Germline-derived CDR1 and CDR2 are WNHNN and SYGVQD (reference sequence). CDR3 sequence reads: CASSGSLGVPSYEQYF. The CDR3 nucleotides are TGCGCCAGCAGTGGTTCTTTGGGGGTGCCATCCTACGAGCAGTACTTC.

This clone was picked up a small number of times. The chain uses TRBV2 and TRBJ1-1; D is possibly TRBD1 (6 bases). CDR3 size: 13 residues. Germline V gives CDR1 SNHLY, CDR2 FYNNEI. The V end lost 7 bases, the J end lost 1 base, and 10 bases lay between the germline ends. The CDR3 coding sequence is TGTGCCAGCACCCAACAGGGGAACACTGAAGCTTTCTTT. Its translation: CASTQQGNTEAFF.

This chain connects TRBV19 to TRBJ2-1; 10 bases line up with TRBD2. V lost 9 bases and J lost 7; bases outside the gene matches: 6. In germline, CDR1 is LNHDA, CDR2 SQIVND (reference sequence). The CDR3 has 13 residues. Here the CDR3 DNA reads TGTGCCAGCACAGCGGGGGGGCCGAATGAGCAGTTCTTC. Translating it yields CASTAGGPNEQFF.

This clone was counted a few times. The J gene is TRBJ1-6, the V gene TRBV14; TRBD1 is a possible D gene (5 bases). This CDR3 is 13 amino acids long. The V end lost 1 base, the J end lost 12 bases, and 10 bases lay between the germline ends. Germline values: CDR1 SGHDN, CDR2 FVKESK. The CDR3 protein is CASSQAWGRPLHF. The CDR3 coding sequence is TGTGCCAGCAGCCAAGCGTGGGGCAGACCCCTCCACTTT.

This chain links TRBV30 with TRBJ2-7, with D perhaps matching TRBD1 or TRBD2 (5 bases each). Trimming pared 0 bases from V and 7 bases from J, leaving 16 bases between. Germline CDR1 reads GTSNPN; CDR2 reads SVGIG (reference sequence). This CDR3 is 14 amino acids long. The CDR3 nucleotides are TGTGCCTGGAGTGTACCTGGGACGGGCGGGGAGCAGTACTTC. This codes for CAWSVPGTGGEQYF.

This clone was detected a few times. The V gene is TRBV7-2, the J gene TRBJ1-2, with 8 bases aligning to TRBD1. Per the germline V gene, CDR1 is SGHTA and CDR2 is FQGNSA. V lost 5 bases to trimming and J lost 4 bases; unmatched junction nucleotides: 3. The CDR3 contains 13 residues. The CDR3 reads CASSTGQVYGYTF. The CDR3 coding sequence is TGTGCCAGCAGCACGGGACAGGTCTATGGCTACACCTTC.

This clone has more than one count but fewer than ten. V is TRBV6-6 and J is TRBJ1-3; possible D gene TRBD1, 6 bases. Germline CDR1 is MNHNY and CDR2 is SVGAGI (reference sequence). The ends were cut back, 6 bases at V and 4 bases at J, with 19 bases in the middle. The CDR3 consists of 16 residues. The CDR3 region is CASRATQGISGNTIYF. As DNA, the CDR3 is TGTGCCAGCAGAGCTACACAGGGAATCTCAGGAAACACCATATATTTT.

CDR3 protein: CASRQGASGANVLTF. The CDR3 coding sequence is TGTGCCAGCAGGCAGGGGGCCTCTGGGGCCAACGTCCTGACTTTC. This rearrangement joins TRBV6-5 to TRBJ2-6, with 8 bases identical to TRBD1. The junction had 1 base not matched to a gene; V was cut back by 6 bases and J by 0 bases. This CDR3 has 15 residues. The germline V gene has CDR1 MNHEY and CDR2 SVGAGI.

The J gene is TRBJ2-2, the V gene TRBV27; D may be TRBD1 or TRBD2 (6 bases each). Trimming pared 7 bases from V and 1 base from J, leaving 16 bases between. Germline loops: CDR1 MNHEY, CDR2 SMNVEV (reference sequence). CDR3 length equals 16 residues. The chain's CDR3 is CASISLGGLNTGELFF. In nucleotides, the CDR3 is TGTGCCAGCATTTCATTGGGGGGCCTGAACACCGGGGAGCTGTTTTTT.

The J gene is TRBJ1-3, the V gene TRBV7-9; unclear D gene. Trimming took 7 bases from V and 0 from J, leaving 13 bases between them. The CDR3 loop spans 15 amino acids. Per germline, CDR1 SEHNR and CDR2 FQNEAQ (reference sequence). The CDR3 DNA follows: TGTGCCAGCACCATAGGGAGGAACTCTGGAAACACCATATATTTT. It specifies CASTIGRNSGNTIYF.

DNA for the CDR3: TGTGCCAGCAGCGTAATACAGGGCCGTTCGGACTATGGCTACACCTTC. Residues: CASSVIQGRSDYGYTF. The chain employs TRBV9 and TRBJ1-2; D might be TRBD1 (6 bases). With 1 base removed from V and 3 bases from J, the gap between germline ends came to 16 bases. Germline CDR1 is SGDLS and CDR2 is YYNGEE. The CDR3 totals 16 residues. Using reference TRBV9 and TRBJ1-2 for the parts outside the CDR3, the full variable domain is DSGVTQTPKHLITATGQRVTLRCSPRSGDLSVYWYQQSLDQGLQFLIQYYNGEERAKGNILERFSAQQFPDLHSELNLSSLELGDSALYFCASSVIQGRSDYGYTFGSGTRLTVV.

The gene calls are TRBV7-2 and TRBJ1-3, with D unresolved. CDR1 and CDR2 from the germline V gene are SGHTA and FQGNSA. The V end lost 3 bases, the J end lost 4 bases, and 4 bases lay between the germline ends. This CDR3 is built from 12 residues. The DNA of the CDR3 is TGTGCCAGCAGCTTGCAAGGAAACACCATATATTTT. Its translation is CASSLQGNTIYF.

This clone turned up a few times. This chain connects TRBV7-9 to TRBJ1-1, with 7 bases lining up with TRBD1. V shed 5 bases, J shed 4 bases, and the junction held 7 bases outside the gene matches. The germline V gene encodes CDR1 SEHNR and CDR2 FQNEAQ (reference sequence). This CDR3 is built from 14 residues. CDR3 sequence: CASSLQGSVTEAFF. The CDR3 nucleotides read TGTGCCAGCAGCCTACAGGGGAGTGTCACTGAAGCTTTCTTT.

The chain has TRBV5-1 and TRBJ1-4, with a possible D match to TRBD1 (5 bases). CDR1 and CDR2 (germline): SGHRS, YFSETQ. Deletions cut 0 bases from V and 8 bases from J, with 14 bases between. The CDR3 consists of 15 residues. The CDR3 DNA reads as TGCGCCAGCAGCTTGGATGGGGCTCGGTACGAAAAACTGTTTTTT. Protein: CASSLDGARYEKLFF.

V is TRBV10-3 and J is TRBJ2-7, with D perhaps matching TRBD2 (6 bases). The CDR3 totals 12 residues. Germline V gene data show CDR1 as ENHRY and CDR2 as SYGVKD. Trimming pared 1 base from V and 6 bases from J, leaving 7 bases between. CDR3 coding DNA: TGTGCCATCAGTGAGTTCGGGAGCGAGCAGTACTTC. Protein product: CAISEFGSEQYF.

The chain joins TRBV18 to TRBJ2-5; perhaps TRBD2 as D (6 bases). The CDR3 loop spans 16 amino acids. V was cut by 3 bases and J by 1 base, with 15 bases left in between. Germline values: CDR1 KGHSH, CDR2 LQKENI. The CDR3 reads CASSPALAGSQETQYF. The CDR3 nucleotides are TGTGCCAGCTCACCTGCTCTGGCGGGGAGCCAAGAGACCCAGTACTTC.

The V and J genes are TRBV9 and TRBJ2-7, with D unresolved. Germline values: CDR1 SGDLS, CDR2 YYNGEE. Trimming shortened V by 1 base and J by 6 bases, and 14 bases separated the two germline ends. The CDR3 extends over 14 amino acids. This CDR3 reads CASSVSLGGFEQYF. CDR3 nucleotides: TGTGCCAGCAGCGTAAGTTTGGGTGGCTTCGAGCAGTACTTC.

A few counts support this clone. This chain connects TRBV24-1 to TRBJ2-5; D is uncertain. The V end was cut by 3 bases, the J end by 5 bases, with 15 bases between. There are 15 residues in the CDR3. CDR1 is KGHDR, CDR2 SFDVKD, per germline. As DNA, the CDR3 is TGTGCCACCAGTGATCCCCGCGGTAGTGGCGAGACCCAGTACTTC. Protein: CATSDPRGSGETQYF.

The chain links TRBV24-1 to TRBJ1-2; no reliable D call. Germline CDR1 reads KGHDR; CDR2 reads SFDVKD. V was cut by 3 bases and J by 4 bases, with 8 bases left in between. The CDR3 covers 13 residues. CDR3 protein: CATSDPGSYGYTF. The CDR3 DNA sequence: TGTGCCACCAGTGATCCCGGTTCCTATGGCTACACCTTC.

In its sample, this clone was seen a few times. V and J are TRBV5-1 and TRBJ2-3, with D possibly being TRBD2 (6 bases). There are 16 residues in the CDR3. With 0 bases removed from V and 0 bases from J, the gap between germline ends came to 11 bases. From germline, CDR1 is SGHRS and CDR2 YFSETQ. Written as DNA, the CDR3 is TGCGCCAGCAGCTTGGGTGGACTAACTAGCACAGATACGCAGTATTTT. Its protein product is CASSLGGLTSTDTQYF.

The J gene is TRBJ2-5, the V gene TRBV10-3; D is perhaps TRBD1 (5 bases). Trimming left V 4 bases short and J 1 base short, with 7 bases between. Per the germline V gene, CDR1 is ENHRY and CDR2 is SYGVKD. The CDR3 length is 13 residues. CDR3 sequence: CAISVQGQETQYF. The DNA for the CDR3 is TGTGCCATCAGTGTCCAGGGCCAAGAGACCCAGTACTTC.